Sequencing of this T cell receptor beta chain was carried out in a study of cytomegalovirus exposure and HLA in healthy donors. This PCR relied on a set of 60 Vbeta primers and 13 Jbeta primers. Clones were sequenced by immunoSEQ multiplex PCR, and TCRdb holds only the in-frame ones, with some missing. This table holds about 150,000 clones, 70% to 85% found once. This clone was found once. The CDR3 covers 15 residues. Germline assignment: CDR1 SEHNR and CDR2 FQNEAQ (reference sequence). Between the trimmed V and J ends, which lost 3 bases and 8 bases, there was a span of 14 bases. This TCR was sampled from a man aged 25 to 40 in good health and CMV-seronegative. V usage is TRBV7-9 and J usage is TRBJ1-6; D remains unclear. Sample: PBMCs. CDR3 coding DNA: TGTGCCAGCAGCTTTAGGAGCGCCGGGGATTCACCCCTCCACTTT. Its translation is CASSFRSAGDSPLHF.